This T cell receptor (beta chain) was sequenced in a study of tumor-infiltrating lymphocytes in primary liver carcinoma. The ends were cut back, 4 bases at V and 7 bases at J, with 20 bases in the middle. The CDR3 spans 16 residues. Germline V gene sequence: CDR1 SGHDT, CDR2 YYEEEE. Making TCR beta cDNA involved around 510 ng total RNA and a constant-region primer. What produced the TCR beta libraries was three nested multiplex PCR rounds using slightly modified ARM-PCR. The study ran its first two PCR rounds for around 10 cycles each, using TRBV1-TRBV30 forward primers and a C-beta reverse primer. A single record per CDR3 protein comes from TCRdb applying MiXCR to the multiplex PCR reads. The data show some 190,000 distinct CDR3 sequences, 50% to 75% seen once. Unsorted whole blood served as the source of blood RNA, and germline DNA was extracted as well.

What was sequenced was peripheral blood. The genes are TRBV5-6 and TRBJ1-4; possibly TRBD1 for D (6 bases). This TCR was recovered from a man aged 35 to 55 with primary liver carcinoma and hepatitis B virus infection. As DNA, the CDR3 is TGTGCCAGCAGCCGCGATATTCAGGGGTTCGGTGAAAAACTGTTTTTT. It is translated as CASSRDIQGFGEKLFF.